In its sample, the clone carrying this T cell receptor (beta chain) was seen many times. The antigen remains undetermined. TCRdb called the RACE reads again in MiXCR, with one record for every CDR3 protein. In the table there are under 450,000 distinct CDR3 sequences, about 4.4% of which are singletons. The sample comes from a study of human T cells and chemical hapten exposure. Study-wide background: Patch tests applied 0.01% DPC to the upper back and were scored after 6 days.

Time point denoted: patch test 1, 2 weeks after DPC sensitization. The sample's treatment: therapeutic diphenylcyclopropenone sensitization with weekly scalp DPC. Total RNA was isolated from whole blood that had not been fractionated. The study's findings and limits: TCRs at a frequency above 1 in 1000 stayed unchanged with DPC sensitization. Expanded TCRs produced significantly more large CDR3 similarity clusters than controls did.

The TCR sequence derives from a woman between 50 and 59 years old with alopecia areata. Some clones in this sample may be carry-over from other donors' samples. The specimen was whole blood, collected in connection with sensitization to the hapten diphenylcyclopropenone (DPC).

This CDR3 reads CASSLGGTGYTF. CDR3 DNA sequence: TGTGCCAGCAGCTTAGGAGGGACCGGCTACACCTTC. The rearrangement links TRBV7-9 to TRBJ1-2; tentative D call: TRBD1 (5 bases). V gave up 1 base and J gave up 8 bases, with 8 bases separating them. The CDR3 loop spans 12 amino acids. Looked up from germline, CDR1 is SEHNR and CDR2 is FQNEAQ (reference sequence). The full variable domain, rest sourced from reference TRBV7-9 and TRBJ1-2, is DTGVSQNPRHKITKRGQNVTFRCDPISEHNRLYWYRQTLGQGPEFLTYFQNEAQLEKSRLLSDRFSAERPKGSFSTLEIQRTEQGDSAMYLCASSLGGTGYTFGSGTRLTVV.